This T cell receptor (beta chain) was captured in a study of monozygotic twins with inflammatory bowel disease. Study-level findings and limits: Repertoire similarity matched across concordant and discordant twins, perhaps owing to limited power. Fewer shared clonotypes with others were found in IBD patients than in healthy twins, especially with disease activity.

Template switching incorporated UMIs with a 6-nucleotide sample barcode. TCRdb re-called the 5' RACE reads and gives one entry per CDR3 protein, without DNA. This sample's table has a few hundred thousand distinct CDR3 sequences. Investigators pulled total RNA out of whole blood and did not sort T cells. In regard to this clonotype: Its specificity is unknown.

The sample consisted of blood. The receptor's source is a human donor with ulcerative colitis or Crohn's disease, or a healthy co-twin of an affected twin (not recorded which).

The CDR3 is CASRSTGGNQPQHF. The chain links TRBV7-2 to TRBJ1-5; without DNA, the TCRdb call of TRBD1 cannot be checked. Germline CDR1 is SGHTA and CDR2 is FQGNSA. The CDR3 extends over 14 amino acids.